This TCR beta chain is drawn from a study of blood T cell repertoires in COVID-19. Study in general: The origin of the acute and convalescent COVID-19 samples was the United States, Italy and Spain. PBMCs, B-cell-depleted T cells, or T cells provided the cDNA or gDNA that made up the material.

Per the original methods: Reference gene primers were amplified, and this amplification served to estimate nucleated cell counts. Repertoires were generated with immunoSEQ multiplex PCR, while TCRdb's copy carries only in-frame clones and drops some. That table gives V, J and clone size, and the DNA gave D and trimming. The sample has 300,000 to 400,000 clones, about 82% seen once. This CDR3 spans 13 amino acids. The V and J ends lost 6 bases and 2 bases respectively, with 11 bases between them. Germline V lookup: CDR1 LNHDA, CDR2 SQIVND (reference sequence). The chain recombines TRBV19 with TRBJ2-7; D perhaps matches TRBD1 (5 bases). The sample comprised peripheral blood. This TCR came from a human donor in a cohort sampled during active COVID-19. CDR3 region: CASSLGQTYEQYF. The CDR3 nucleotides read TGTGCCAGTAGCCTCGGACAAACCTACGAGCAGTACTTC.